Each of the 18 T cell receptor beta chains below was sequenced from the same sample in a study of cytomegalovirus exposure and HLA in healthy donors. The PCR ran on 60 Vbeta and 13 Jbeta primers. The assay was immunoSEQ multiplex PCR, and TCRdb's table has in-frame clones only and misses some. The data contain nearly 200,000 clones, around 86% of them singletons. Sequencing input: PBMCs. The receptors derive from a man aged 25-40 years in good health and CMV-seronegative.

The CDR3 DNA reads TGCGCCAGCAGCTTCAACTCTAGCGGGGGTCACGACTACGAGCAGTACTTC. Residues: CASSFNSSGGHDYEQYF. The V call is TRBV5-1, the J call TRBJ2-7; 10 nucleotides line up with TRBD2. This CDR3 has 17 amino acids. The V and J ends lost 2 bases and 3 bases, in that order; junction bases with no gene match: 11. Germline lookup yields CDR1 SGHRS and CDR2 YFSETQ.

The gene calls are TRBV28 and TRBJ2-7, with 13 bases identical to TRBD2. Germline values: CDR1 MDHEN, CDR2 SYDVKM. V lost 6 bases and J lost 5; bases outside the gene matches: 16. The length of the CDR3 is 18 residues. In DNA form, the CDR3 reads TGTGCCAGCAGCCCCGTTCTGCTGGGGACTAGCGGGACTCACGAGCAGTACTTC. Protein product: CASSPVLLGTSGTHEQYF.

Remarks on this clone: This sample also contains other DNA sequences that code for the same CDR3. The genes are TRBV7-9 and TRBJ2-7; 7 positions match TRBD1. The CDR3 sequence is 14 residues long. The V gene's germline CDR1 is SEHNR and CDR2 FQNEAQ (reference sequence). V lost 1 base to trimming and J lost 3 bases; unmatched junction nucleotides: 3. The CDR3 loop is CASSLGAGGYEQYF. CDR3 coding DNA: TGTGCCAGCAGCTTAGGGGCAGGGGGCTACGAGCAGTACTTC.

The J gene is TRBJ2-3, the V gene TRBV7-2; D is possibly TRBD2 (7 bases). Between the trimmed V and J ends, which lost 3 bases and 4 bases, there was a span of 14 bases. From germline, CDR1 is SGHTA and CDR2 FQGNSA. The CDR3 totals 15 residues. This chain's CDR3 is CASSFSGNRADTQYF. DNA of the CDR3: TGTGCCAGCAGCTTCAGCGGGAACAGGGCAGATACGCAGTATTTT. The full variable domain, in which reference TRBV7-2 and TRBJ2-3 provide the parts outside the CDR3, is GAGVSQSPSNKVTEKGKDVELRCDPISGHTALYWYRQSLGQGLEFLIYFQGNSAPDKSGLPSDRFSAERTGGSVSTLTIQRTQQEDSAVYLCASSFSGNRADTQYFGPGTRLTVL.

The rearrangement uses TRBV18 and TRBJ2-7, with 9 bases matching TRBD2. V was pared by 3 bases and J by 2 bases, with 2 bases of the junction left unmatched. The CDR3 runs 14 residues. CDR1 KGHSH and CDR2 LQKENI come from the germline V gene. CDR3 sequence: CASSPREGPYEQYF. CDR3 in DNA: TGTGCCAGCTCACCGCGGGAGGGCCCCTACGAGCAGTACTTC. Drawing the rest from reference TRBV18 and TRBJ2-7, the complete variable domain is NAGVMQNPRHLVRRRGQEARLRCSPMKGHSHVYWYRQLPEEGLKFMVYLQKENIIDESGMPKERFSAEFPKEGPSILRIQQVVRGDSAAYFCASSPREGPYEQYFGPGTRLTVT.

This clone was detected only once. The CDR3 region is CASSEQDRGWDEQFF. DNA for the CDR3: TGCGCCAGCAGTGAACAGGACAGGGGTTGGGATGAGCAGTTCTTC. V gene TRBV10-1 combines with J gene TRBJ2-1; 9 nucleotides match TRBD1. V was pared by 3 bases and J by 8 bases, with 8 bases of the junction left unmatched. The CDR3 has 15 residues. From germline, CDR1 is WNHNN and CDR2 SYGVQD (reference sequence).

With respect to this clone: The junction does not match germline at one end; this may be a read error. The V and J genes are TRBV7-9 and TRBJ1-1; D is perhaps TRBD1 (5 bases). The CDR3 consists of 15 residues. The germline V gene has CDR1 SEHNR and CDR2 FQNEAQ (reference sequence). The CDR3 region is CSSSLAQGAETEAFF. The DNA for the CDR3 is TGTTCCAGCAGCTTAGCTCAGGGCGCGGAGACTGAAGCTTTCTTT. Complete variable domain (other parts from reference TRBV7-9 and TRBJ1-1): DTGVSQNPRHKITKRGQNVTFRCDPISEHNRLYWYRQTLGQGPEFLTYFQNEAQLEKSRLLSDRFSAERPKGSFSTLEIQRTEQGDSAMYLCSSSLAQGAETEAFFGQGTRLTVV.

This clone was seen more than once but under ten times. The CDR3 sequence is CASSPSWQTQYF. For the CDR3, the DNA is TGTGCCAGCAGCCCTAGTTGGCAGACCCAGTACTTC. The chain uses TRBV7-2 and TRBJ2-5; D is uncertain. The CDR3 runs 12 residues. The germline gives CDR1 SGHTA, CDR2 FQGNSA. V lost 5 bases, J lost 6 bases, and 10 bases lay in between.

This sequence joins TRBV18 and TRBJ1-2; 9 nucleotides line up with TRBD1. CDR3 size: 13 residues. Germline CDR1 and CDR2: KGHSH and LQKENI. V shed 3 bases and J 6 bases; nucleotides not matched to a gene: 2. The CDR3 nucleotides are TGTGCCAGCTCACCGGGACAGGGTGATGGCTACACCTTC. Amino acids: CASSPGQGDGYTF.

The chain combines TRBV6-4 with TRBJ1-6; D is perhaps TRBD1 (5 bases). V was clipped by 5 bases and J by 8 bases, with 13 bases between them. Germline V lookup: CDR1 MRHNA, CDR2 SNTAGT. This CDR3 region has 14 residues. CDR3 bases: TGTGCCAGCAGTATAAACTCAGGGTATTCACCCCTCCACTTT. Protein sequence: CASSINSGYSPLHF.

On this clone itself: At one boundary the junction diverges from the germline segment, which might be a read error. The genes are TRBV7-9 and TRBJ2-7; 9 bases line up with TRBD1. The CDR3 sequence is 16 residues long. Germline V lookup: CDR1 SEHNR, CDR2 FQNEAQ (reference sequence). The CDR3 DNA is TGTTCCAGCAGCTCTACCGACAGGGGGTCCCCCTACGAGCAGTACTTC. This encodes CSSSSTDRGSPYEQYF.

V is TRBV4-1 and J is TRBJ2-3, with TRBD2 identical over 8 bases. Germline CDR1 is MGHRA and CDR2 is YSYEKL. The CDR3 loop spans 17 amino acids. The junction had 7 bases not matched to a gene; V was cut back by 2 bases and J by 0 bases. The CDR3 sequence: CASSQTGLGVSTDTQYF. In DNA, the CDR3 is TGCGCCAGCAGCCAAACGGGACTAGGCGTTAGCACAGATACGCAGTATTTT.

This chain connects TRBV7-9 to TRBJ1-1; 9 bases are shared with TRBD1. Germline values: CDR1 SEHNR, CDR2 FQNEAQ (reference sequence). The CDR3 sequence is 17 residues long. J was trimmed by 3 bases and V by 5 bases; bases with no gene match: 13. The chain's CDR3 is CASSARPGQGADTEAFF. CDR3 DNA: TGTGCCAGCAGCGCCCGACCGGGACAGGGAGCAGACACTGAAGCTTTCTTT. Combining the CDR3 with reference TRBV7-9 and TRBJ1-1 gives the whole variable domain DTGVSQNPRHKITKRGQNVTFRCDPISEHNRLYWYRQTLGQGPEFLTYFQNEAQLEKSRLLSDRFSAERPKGSFSTLEIQRTEQGDSAMYLCASSARPGQGADTEAFFGQGTRLTVV.

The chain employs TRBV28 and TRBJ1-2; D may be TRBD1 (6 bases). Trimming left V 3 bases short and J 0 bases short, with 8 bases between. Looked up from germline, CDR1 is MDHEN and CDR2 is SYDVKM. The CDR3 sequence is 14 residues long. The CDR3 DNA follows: TGTGCCAGCAGTTTTAGGGGGACTAACTATGGCTACACCTTC. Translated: CASSFRGTNYGYTF.

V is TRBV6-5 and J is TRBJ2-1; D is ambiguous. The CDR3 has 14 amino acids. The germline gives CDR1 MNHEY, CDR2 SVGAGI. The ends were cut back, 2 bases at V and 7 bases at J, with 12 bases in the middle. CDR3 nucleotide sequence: TGTGCCAGCAGTTACCGGCTTACAGAGAATGAGCAGTTCTTC. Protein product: CASSYRLTENEQFF.

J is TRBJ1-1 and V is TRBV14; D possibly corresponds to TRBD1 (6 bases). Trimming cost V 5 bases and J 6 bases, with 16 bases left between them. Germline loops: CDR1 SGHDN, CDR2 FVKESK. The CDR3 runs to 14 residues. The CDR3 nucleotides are TGTGCCAGCAGCGTACGAACAGGGCGGCCTGAAGCTTTCTTT. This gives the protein CASSVRTGRPEAFF.

The CDR3 is CASSLGDRRNGYTF. The CDR3 DNA follows: TGTGCCAGTAGTCTCGGAGACAGGCGGAACGGCTACACCTTC. V and J are TRBV19 and TRBJ1-2; maybe TRBD1 (6 bases). Germline V gene sequence: CDR1 LNHDA, CDR2 SQIVND (reference sequence). The CDR3 length is 14 residues. Deletions cut 5 bases from V and 8 bases from J, with 18 bases between. Full variable domain (rest looked up from reference TRBV19 and TRBJ1-2): DGGITQSPKYLFRKEGQNVTLSCEQNLNHDAMYWYRQDPGQGLRLIYYSQIVNDFQKGDIAEGYSVSREKKESFPLTVTSAQKNPTAFYLCASSLGDRRNGYTFGSGTRLTVV.

The CDR3 protein is CASSYSKARSTEAFF. CDR3 coding DNA: TGTGCCAGCAGTTACTCGAAGGCCCGGAGCACTGAAGCTTTCTTT. The chain links TRBV6-5 to TRBJ1-1; D unresolved. The germline V gene encodes CDR1 MNHEY and CDR2 SVGAGI. The CDR3 totals 15 residues. The ends were cut back, 0 bases at V and 4 bases at J, with 12 bases in the middle.